The following is a T cell receptor beta chain sequence with its context. These data are taken from a study of control samples from healthy donors and cancer patients. Germline V CDR1 and CDR2: MNHNY, SVGAGI (reference sequence). Trimming removed 5 bases from V and 3 bases from J; junction bases left unmatched: 13. This CDR3 is built from 18 residues. Assay: immunoSEQ multiplex PCR; the TCRdb copy retains only in-frame clones and omits some. Of just under 150,000 clones in the sample, 80% to 95% are singletons; the top ten hold 3.2%. The material sequenced was blood. The chain joins TRBV6-6 to TRBJ1-2, with 12 positions matching TRBD1. The TCR sequence derives from a man younger than 40 in good health. The CDR3 here is CASSRGGTGGEKDYGYTF. In nucleotides, the CDR3 is TGTGCCAGCAGTCGCGGTGGGACAGGGGGCGAAAAGGACTATGGCTACACCTTC.